This is a list of T cell receptor beta chains from one sample in a study of blood T cell repertoires in COVID-19. Here immunoSEQ multiplex PCR was the method, and the copy in TCRdb shows in-frame clones only, minus some. This sample has about 130,000 clones, with over 75% found just once. The sequenced sample was peripheral blood. The receptors were gathered from a man aged 55 to 70 with acute or convalescent COVID-19. CDR3s include the opening cysteine and the closing phenylalanine or tryptophan. The D gene is left open where the match is weak. Clone size, where shown, is once, few, many, or a class for clones that have expanded.

clone_size j_call d_call v_call cdr3_nt cdr3_aa
- TRBJ2-1 TRBD2 TRBV27 TGTGCCAGCAGGGGGACTAGCGGGAGGAACAATGAGCAGTTCTTC CASRGTSGRNNEQFF
- TRBJ1-4 TRBD1 TRBV24-1 TGTGCCACCAGTGATCCGGGGACAGGGGGACGTGAAAAACTGTTTTTT CATSDPGTGGREKLFF
- TRBJ2-6 - TRBV6-1 TGTGCCAGCAGTGAAGGGACGGGGTCTGGGGCCAACGTCCTGACTTTC CASSEGTGSGANVLTF
- TRBJ2-1 TRBD1 TRBV5-6 TGTGCCAGCAGCTTATCCACGGACAGGGGGAATGAGCAGTTCTTC CASSLSTDRGNEQFF
once TRBJ2-7 TRBD2 TRBV27 TGTGCCAGCAGTTTATCCGGGCGGGAGGCCCTGGGGTACGAGCAGTACTTC CASSLSGREALGYEQYF
once TRBJ1-2 - TRBV5-4 TGTGCCAGCAGCTTGGCCGGGGGAGGCTACACCTTC CASSLAGGGYTF
- TRBJ1-2 - TRBV10-2 TGCGCCAGCAGTGATCCATCTAACTATGGCTACACCTTC CASSDPSNYGYTF
- TRBJ1-3 - TRBV28 TGTGCCAGCCAGGGTACTGGAAACACCATATATTTT CASQGTGNTIYF
- TRBJ2-3 TRBD2 TRBV27 TGTGCCAGCAGTTTATCTACTAGCGGAGACACAGATACGCAGTATTTT CASSLSTSGDTDTQYF
- TRBJ2-5 - TRBV11-2 TGTGCCAGCAGCGGGGAGCTCTGGGCCCAGTACTTC CASSGELWAQYF
- TRBJ1-1 - TRBV5-8 TGTGCCAGCGTGAACGATGGGGGCTCTACTGAAGCTTTCTTT CASVNDGGSTEAFF
- TRBJ2-7 TRBD1 TRBV9 TGTGCCAGCAGCGTCGGGACAGGGGGCGCCGAGCAGTACTTC CASSVGTGGAEQYF
- TRBJ2-4 TRBD2 TRBV6-7 TGTGCCAGCAGTTACTCCTCCGGGACTAGCGGGGAGCAGGTGAACATTCAGTACTTC CASSYSSGTSGEQVNIQYF
- TRBJ2-7 - TRBV27 TGTGCCAGCAGTTTCGACAGGTACTCCTACGAGCAGTACTTC CASSFDRYSYEQYF
- TRBJ2-3 TRBD2 TRBV9 TGTGCCAGCAGCGAGACTAGCGGGAGGACCTTCACAGATACGCAGTATTTT CASSETSGRTFTDTQYF
many TRBJ1-2 TRBD1 TRBV4-1 TGCGCCAGCAGCCGAACAGGGGCCTATGGCTACACCTTC CASSRTGAYGYTF
- TRBJ2-2 TRBD2 TRBV5-1 TGCGCCAGCAGCCTCGGCCTAGCGGGACTCAGCCGGGAGCTGTTTTTT CASSLGLAGLSRELFF
- TRBJ2-1 TRBD2 TRBV7-2 TGTGCCAGCAGCTTAGGGCTAGCGGACAATGAGCAGTTCTTC CASSLGLADNEQFF
- TRBJ2-7 TRBD1 TRBV29-1 TGCAGCGGACAGGGCGTAAGCGACGAGCAGTACTTC CSGQGVSDEQYF
- TRBJ1-2 TRBD1 TRBV5-1 TGCGCCAGCAGCTCGGACAGGCTTGCGGGAGGCTACACCTTC CASSSDRLAGGYTF
- TRBJ1-5 - TRBV27 TGTGCCAGCTCGATGACAGACTATCAGCCCCAGCATTTT CASSMTDYQPQHF
- TRBJ1-1 - TRBV28 TGTGCCAGCAGCCCCCGGGGAGGGGGGAACACTGAAGCTTTCTTT CASSPRGGGNTEAFF
- TRBJ2-1 - TRBV9 TGTGCCAGCAGTAAAGTCGGGGGTGAGCAGTTCTTC CASSKVGGEQFF
- TRBJ2-1 TRBD2 TRBV30 TGTGCCTGGAGTGTGCCTAGCGGGAGGGATGAGCAGTTCTTC CAWSVPSGRDEQFF
- TRBJ2-3 - TRBV24-1 TGTGCCACCAGTGACCCCGAGCAGGGTACAGATACGCAGTATTTT CATSDPEQGTDTQYF
- TRBJ2-1 - TRBV28 TGTGCCAGCGTTGAGTCCTACAATGAGCAGTTCTTC CASVESYNEQFF
- TRBJ2-7 TRBD2 TRBV27 TGTGCCAGCAGTTTGGGCTCGGGGGGATACGAGCAGTACTTC CASSLGSGGYEQYF
- TRBJ1-6 TRBD1 TRBV29-1 TGCAGCGTTGCATTGGCAGGGGGATCACCCCTCCACTTT CSVALAGGSPLHF
once TRBJ2-5 TRBD2 TRBV9 TGTGCCAGCAGCGCCGCCGGGACTAGCGGGAGCAAGACCCAGTACTTC CASSAAGTSGSKTQYF
- TRBJ2-1 TRBD2 TRBV7-2 TGTGCCAGCAGCTCTTCACTAGCGGGGCTAACATACAATGAGCAGTTCTTC CASSSSLAGLTYNEQFF
- TRBJ2-1 TRBD2 TRBV7-8 TGTGCCAGCAGCTTAGTGACTAGCACCCTCTCCTACAATGAGCAGTTCTTC CASSLVTSTLSYNEQFF
few TRBJ1-1 TRBD1 TRBV27 TGTGCCAGCAGGGATATGGACAGGGTAGAAGCTTTCTTT CASRDMDRVEAFF
few TRBJ2-6 TRBD2 TRBV4-1 TGCGCCAGCAGCCAATTTGGCGGGGGTTCTGGGGCCAACGTCCTGACTTTC CASSQFGGGSGANVLTF
- TRBJ1-4 TRBD1 TRBV6-6 TGTGCCAGCAGTTACTCCACAGGGGATAATGAAAAACTGTTTTTT CASSYSTGDNEKLFF
- TRBJ2-7 TRBD2 TRBV11-2 TGTGCCAGCAGCTTAGGGCTAGCGGGGACCTACGAGCAGTACTTC CASSLGLAGTYEQYF
- TRBJ1-1 TRBD1 TRBV10-3 TGTGCCATCAGTGCCCGCACAGGGGGCGGCACTGAAGCTTTCTTT CAISARTGGGTEAFF
- TRBJ1-4 - TRBV6-2/TRBV6-3 TGTGCCAGCAGTTACCTAGGGGCAGGGGAAAAACTGTTTTTT CASSYLGAGEKLFF
- TRBJ2-5 TRBD1 TRBV2 TGTGCCAGCAGTCGCGACAGGGGTGGGGAGACCCAGTACTTC CASSRDRGGETQYF
once TRBJ1-2 TRBD1 TRBV28 TGTGCCAGCAGAGGGACAGGGGGCGCCAGACGGGGCTACACCTTC CASRGTGGARRGYTF
few TRBJ1-2 - TRBV6-2/TRBV6-3 TGTGCCAGCAGTAACAGGGTAGATGGCTACACCTTC CASSNRVDGYTF
- TRBJ1-2 - TRBV5-6 TGTGCCAGCAGCCTGACTGGTTATGGCTACACCTTC CASSLTGYGYTF
- TRBJ2-2 TRBD2 TRBV6-5 TGTGCCAGCAGTAGCGGGAGGGCCCGCACCGGGGAGCTGTTTTTT CASSSGRARTGELFF
- TRBJ2-7 - TRBV14 TGTGCCAGCAGCCAACGGGTGGGAGGGACATACTCCTACGAGCAGTACTTC CASSQRVGGTYSYEQYF
- TRBJ2-7 - TRBV6-1 TGTGCCAGCAGTGACCGCCGGTTTTCACAGGGCTCCTACTACGAGCAGTACTTC CASSDRRFSQGSYYEQYF
- TRBJ1-5 - TRBV28 TGTGCCAGCAGTTTAGCGGGCGGAAGGGTATTTCAGCCCCAGCATTTT CASSLAGGRVFQPQHF
few TRBJ1-2 - TRBV30 TGTGCCTGGTCCACAGGGTCACTAGGCTACACCTTC CAWSTGSLGYTF
- TRBJ1-1 TRBD1 TRBV19 TGTGCCAGTAGTATAGACCGGGACAGCCTGAACACTGAAGCTTTCTTT CASSIDRDSLNTEAFF